Detailed here is one T cell receptor (beta chain). The germline V gene has CDR1 MNHEY and CDR2 SVGAGI. The length of the CDR3 is 15 residues. Trimming pared 1 base from V and 3 bases from J, leaving 10 bases between. Amplification of TCR beta CDR3 regions was performed using RNA transcripts as template. HTBI primers were used for first-round RT-PCR of the TCR CDR3. TCRdb itself ran the multiplex PCR reads through MiXCR, one entry per CDR3 protein. The table lists 500,000 to 600,000 distinct CDR3 sequences, around 45% of them singletons. The data were taken from a study of T cells in Graves' hyperthyroidism and ophthalmopathy.

The sequencing input was peripheral blood or thyroid tissue (not recorded which). The source is an adult woman with Graves' disease, either hyperthyroidism or ophthalmopathy (not recorded which). The gene calls are TRBV6-5 and TRBJ1-3; TRBD1 might be the D (6 bases). The CDR3 sequence: CASSYLGALGNTIYF. In DNA, the CDR3 is TGTGCCAGCAGTTACTTGGGGGCCCTTGGAAACACCATATATTTT.